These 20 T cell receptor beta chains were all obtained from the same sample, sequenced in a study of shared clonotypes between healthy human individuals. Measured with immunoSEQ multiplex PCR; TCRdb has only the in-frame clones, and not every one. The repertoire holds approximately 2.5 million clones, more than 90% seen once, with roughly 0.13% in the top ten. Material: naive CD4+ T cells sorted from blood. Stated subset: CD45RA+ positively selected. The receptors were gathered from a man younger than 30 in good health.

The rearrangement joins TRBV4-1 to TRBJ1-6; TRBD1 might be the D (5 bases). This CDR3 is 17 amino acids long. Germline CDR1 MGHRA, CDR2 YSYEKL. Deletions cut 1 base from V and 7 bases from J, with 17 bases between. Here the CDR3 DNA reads TGCGCCAGCAGCCAAGGTCTCGCGCAGGGAGGGAATTCACCCCTCCACTTT. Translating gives CASSQGLAQGGNSPLHF.

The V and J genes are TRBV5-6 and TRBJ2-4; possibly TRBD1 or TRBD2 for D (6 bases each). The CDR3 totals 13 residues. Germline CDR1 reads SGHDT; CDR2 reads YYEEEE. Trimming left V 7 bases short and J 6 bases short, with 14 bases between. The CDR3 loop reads CASGGGTRNIQYF. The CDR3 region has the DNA TGTGCCAGCGGAGGGGGGACGCGAAACATTCAGTACTTC.

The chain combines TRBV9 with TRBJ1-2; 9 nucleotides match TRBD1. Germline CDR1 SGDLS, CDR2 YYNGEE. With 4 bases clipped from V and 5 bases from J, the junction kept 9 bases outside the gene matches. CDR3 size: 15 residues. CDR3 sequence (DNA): TGTGCCAGCAGCCCACCGGGACAGGGACCTTATGGCTACACCTTC. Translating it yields CASSPPGQGPYGYTF.

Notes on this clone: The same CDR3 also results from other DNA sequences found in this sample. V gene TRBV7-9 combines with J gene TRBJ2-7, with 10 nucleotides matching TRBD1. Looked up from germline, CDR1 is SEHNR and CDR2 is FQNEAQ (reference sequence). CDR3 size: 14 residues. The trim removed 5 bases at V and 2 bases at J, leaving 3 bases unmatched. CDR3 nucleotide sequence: TGTGCCAGCAGCCGAGGACAGGGGGCCTACGAGCAGTACTTC. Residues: CASSRGQGAYEQYF.

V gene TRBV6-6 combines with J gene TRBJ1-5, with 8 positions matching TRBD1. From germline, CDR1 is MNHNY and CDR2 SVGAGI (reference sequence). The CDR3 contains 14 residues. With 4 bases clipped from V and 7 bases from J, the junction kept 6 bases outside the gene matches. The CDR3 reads CASSWTGISQPQHF. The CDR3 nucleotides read TGTGCCAGCAGTTGGACAGGGATCAGCCAGCCCCAGCATTTT.

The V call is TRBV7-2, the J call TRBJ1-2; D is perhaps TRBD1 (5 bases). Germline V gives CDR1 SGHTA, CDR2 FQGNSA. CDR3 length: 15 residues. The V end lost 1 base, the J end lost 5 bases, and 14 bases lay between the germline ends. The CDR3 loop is CASSLDAGPVYGYTF. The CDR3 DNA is TGTGCCAGCAGCTTAGATGCAGGGCCCGTGTATGGCTACACCTTC.

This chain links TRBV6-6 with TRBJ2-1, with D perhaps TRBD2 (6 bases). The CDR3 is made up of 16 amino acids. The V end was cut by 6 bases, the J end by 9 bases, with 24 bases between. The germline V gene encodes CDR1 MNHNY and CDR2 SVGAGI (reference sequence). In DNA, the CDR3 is TGTGCCAGCAGGGGGGGAACTAGCTTAATCGCTCGTGAGCAGTTCTTC. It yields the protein CASRGGTSLIAREQFF.

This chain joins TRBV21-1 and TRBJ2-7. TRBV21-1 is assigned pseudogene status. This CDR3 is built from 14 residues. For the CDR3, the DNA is TGTGCCAGCACCAGGGAGAAGGGCTACTACGAGCAGTACTTC. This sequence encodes CASTREKGYYEQYF.

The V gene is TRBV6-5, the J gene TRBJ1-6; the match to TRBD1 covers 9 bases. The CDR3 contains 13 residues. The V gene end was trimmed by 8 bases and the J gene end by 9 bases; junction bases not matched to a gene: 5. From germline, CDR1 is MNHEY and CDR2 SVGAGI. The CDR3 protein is CASWNRGLSPLHF. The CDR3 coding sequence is TGTGCCAGCTGGAACAGGGGGCTTTCACCCCTCCACTTT.

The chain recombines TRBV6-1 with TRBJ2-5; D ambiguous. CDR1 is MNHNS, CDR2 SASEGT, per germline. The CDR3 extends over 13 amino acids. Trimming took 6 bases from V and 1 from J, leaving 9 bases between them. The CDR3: CASRRLVQETQYF. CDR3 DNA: TGTGCCAGCAGGAGACTGGTCCAAGAGACCCAGTACTTC.

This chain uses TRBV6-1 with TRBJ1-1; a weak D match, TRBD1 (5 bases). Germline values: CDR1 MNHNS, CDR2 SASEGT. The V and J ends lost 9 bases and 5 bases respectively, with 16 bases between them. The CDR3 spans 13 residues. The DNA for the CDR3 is TGTGCCAGGTCAGAGGGGCGGGGAACTGAAGCTTTCTTT. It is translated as CARSEGRGTEAFF.

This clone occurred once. The CDR3 DNA reads TGCAGCGTTGAAGATTACAGGGTCCTCTACAATGAGCAGTTCTTC. It yields the protein CSVEDYRVLYNEQFF. The gene calls are TRBV29-1 and TRBJ2-1; possible D gene TRBD1, 6 bases. Deletions cut 0 bases from V and 3 bases from J, with 12 bases between. CDR3 size: 15 residues. CDR1 and CDR2 from the germline V gene are SQVTM and ANQGSEA.

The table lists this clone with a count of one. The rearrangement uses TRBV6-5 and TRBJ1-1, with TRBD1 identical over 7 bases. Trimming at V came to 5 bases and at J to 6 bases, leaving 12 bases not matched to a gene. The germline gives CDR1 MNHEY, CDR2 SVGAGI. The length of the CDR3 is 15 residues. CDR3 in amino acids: CASSRGQDSFSEAFF. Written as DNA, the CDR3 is TGTGCCAGCAGTCGAGGACAGGACAGTTTTTCTGAAGCTTTCTTT.

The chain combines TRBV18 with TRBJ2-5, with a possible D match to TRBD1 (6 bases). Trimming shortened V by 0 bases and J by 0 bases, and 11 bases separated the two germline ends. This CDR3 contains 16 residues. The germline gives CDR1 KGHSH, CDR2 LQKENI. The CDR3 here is CASSPPGRTDQETQYF. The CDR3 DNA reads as TGTGCCAGCTCACCACCGGGAAGGACAGACCAAGAGACCCAGTACTTC.

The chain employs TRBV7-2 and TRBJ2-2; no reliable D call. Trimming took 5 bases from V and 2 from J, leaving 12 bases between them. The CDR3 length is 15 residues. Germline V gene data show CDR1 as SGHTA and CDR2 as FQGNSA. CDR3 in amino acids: CASSPPRFNTGELFF. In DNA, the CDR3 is TGTGCCAGCAGCCCCCCCAGGTTCAACACCGGGGAGCTGTTTTTT.

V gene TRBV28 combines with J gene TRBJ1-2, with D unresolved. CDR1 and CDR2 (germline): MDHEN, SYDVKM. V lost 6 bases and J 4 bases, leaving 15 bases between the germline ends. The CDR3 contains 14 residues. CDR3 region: CASSAPRRTYGYTF. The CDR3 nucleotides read TGTGCCAGCAGCGCCCCCCGACGGACCTATGGCTACACCTTC.

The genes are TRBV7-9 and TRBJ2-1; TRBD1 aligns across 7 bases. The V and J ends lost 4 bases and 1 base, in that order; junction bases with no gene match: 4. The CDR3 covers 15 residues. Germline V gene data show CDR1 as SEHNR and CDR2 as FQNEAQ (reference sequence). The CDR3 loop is CASSYRDRSYNEQFF. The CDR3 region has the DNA TGTGCCAGCAGCTACCGGGACAGATCCTACAATGAGCAGTTCTTC.

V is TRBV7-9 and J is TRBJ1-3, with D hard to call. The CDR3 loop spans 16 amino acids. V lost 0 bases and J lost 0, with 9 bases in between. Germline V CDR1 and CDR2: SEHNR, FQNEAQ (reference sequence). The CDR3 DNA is TGTGCCAGCAGCTTAGCAGGACTGCCCTCTGGAAACACCATATATTTT. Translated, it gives CASSLAGLPSGNTIYF.

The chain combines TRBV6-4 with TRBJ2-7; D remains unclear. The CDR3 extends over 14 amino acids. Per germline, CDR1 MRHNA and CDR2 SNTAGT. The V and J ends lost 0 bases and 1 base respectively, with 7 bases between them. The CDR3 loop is CASSDSQRSYEQYF. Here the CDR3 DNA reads TGTGCCAGCAGTGACTCACAGAGGTCCTACGAGCAGTACTTC.

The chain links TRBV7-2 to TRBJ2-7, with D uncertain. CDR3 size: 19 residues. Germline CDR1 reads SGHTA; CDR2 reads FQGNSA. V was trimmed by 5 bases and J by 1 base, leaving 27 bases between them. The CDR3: CASSPPGARPPFFSYEQYF. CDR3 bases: TGTGCCAGCAGCCCCCCTGGCGCCCGGCCCCCGTTCTTTTCCTACGAGCAGTACTTC.